The next 16 T cell receptor beta chains were all read from a single sample in a study of CD8 T cells in ankylosing spondylitis (dated by TCRdb to 2016 to 2017). Receptor amplification or capture employed 5' RACE. The instrument given in TCRdb is Illumina HiSeq 2500. The public reads were reanalyzed by TCRdb: fastp trimming at Q25, MiXCR alignment, in-frame beta chains only. Identical CDR3 proteins give one entry, which carries the most common genes and DNA. Counted in this sample were about 69,000 distinct CDR3 sequences; 5.3% of them appeared once. Jointly, the top ten make up over 2% of the sample. The material sequenced was blood, either unsorted or a sorted T cell fraction (not recorded which). These TCRs come from a male donor with ankylosing spondylitis or in good health (not recorded which).

This clonotype was counted at least ten times. V is TRBV27 and J is TRBJ2-5; TRBD2 is a possible D gene (6 bases). V shed 10 bases and J shed 5 bases, with 17 bases lying between them. The CDR3 extends over 13 amino acids. CDR1 is MNHEY and CDR2 is SMNVEV in the germline V gene (reference sequence). In nucleotides, the CDR3 is TGTGCCACCGGGGGTTCCCGGGTGGAGACCCAGTACTTC. It specifies CATGGSRVETQYF.

This clonotype was seen repeatedly, ten times or more. The rearrangement links TRBV7-2 to TRBJ2-5; D is possibly TRBD1 or TRBD2 (5 bases each). Trimming removed 5 bases from V and 5 bases from J, with 12 bases in between. The CDR3 length is 13 residues. The germline V gene encodes CDR1 SGHTA and CDR2 FQGNSA. The CDR3 nucleotides are TGTGCCAGCAGCCCAGGGACGTGGGAGACCCAGTACTTC. Protein: CASSPGTWETQYF.

This clonotype was counted at least ten times. The chain employs TRBV28 and TRBJ2-2, with 8 positions matching TRBD1. The ends lost 6 bases at V and 1 base at J; junction bases unmatched: 4. The CDR3 has 15 residues. The germline gives CDR1 MDHEN, CDR2 SYDVKM. The CDR3 coding sequence is TGTGCCAGCAGCGATGGACAGGGGAACACCGGGGAGCTGTTTTTT. Protein product: CASSDGQGNTGELFF. The complete variable domain, with remaining parts taken from reference TRBV28 and TRBJ2-2, reads DVKVTQSSRYLVKRTGEKVFLECVQDMDHENMFWYRQDPGLGLRLIYFSYDVKMKEKGDIPEGYSVSREKKERFSLILESASTNQTSMYLCASSDGQGNTGELFFGEGSRLTVL.

This clonotype appeared many times. The genes are TRBV18 and TRBJ1-1; no clear D gene. CDR3 length equals 14 residues. The V gene lost 2 bases and the J gene lost 2 bases, with 9 bases spanning the gap. CDR1 is KGHSH, CDR2 LQKENI, per germline. The chain's CDR3 is CASSPMAANTEAFF. The CDR3, as DNA: TGTGCCAGCTCACCAATGGCAGCTAACACTGAAGCTTTCTTT. Using reference TRBV18 and TRBJ1-1 for the parts outside the CDR3, the full variable domain is NAGVMQNPRHLVRRRGQEARLRCSPMKGHSHVYWYRQLPEEGLKFMVYLQKENIIDESGMPKERFSAEFPKEGPSILRIQQVVRGDSAAYFCASSPMAANTEAFFGQGTRLTVV.

This clonotype was seen repeatedly, ten times or more. The chain recombines TRBV20-1 with TRBJ2-5; 11 bases line up with TRBD2. The CDR3 has 14 residues. V was pared by 2 bases and J by 3 bases, with 2 bases of the junction left unmatched. CDR1 and CDR2 (germline): DFQATT, SNEGSKA (reference sequence). CDR3 coding DNA: TGCAGTGCTAGACTAGCGGGGGGCGAAGAGACCCAGTACTTC. Translating it yields CSARLAGGEETQYF.

This clonotype occurred many times. This chain joins TRBV6-5 and TRBJ2-2; 7 bases align to TRBD1. CDR1 and CDR2 from the germline V gene are MNHEY and SVGAGI. The CDR3 contains 15 residues. Losses at the gene ends were 8 bases for V and 2 bases for J; bases not matched to a gene: 8. This chain's CDR3 is CASRPGTDNTGELFF. CDR3 in DNA: TGTGCCAGCCGGCCCGGGACAGACAACACCGGGGAGCTGTTTTTT.

This clonotype was counted ten times or more. The rearrangement uses TRBV6-1 and TRBJ1-1; D might be TRBD1 (6 bases). The CDR3 has 15 residues. CDR1 MNHNS and CDR2 SASEGT come from the germline V gene. Trimming cost V 0 bases and J 0 bases, with 8 bases left between them. This CDR3 reads CASSEAQGMNTEAFF. The CDR3 region has the DNA TGTGCCAGCAGTGAAGCACAGGGTATGAACACTGAAGCTTTCTTT.

The chain couples TRBV3-1 to TRBJ2-3; tentatively, D is TRBD1 (5 bases). The CDR3 runs to 17 residues. The V gene lost 3 bases and the J gene lost 1 base, with 17 bases spanning the gap. CDR1 is LGHDT, CDR2 YNNKEL, per germline (reference sequence). The CDR3 DNA is TGTGCCAGCAGCCACCGGAAGAGGACAACTGGCACAGATACGCAGTATTTT. It codes for CASSHRKRTTGTDTQYF.

This clonotype was counted ten times or more. CDR3 in amino acids: CASSPGALNDEQFF. DNA for the CDR3: TGCGCCAGCAGCCCCGGGGCTCTGAACGATGAGCAGTTCTTC. This chain joins TRBV5-1 and TRBJ2-1, with D possibly being TRBD1 or TRBD2 (5 bases each). CDR3 length equals 14 residues. The germline V gene encodes CDR1 SGHRS and CDR2 YFSETQ. V lost 4 bases, J lost 8 bases, and 16 bases lay in between.

The table lists this clonotype with many counts. The V and J genes are TRBV9 and TRBJ2-1; D gene unclear. The CDR3 runs 12 residues. The V gene lost 0 bases and the J gene lost 10 bases, with 8 bases spanning the gap. The germline gives CDR1 SGDLS, CDR2 YYNGEE. CDR3 coding DNA: TGTGCCAGCAGCGTAGATGGAAACGAGCAGTTCTTC. Its translation: CASSVDGNEQFF.

This clonotype was counted ten times or more. V gene TRBV7-8 combines with J gene TRBJ2-1; D possibly corresponds to TRBD1 (6 bases). This CDR3 contains 16 residues. V shed 4 bases and J shed 6 bases, with 19 bases lying between them. Looked up from germline, CDR1 is SGHVS and CDR2 is FQNEAQ. This chain's CDR3 is CASSSLPTGSGNEQFF. The CDR3 coding sequence is TGTGCCAGCAGCTCCCTCCCAACAGGGTCGGGCAATGAGCAGTTCTTC.

This clonotype was recorded at least ten times. This chain links TRBV11-2 with TRBJ1-1, with D possibly being TRBD1 (5 bases). The CDR3 is 14 residues long. The V end lost 3 bases, the J end lost 4 bases, and 12 bases lay between the germline ends. CDR1 is SGHAT, CDR2 FQNNGV, per germline. The CDR3 DNA reads as TGTGCCAGCAGCTTCGGGGCAATGGGCACTGAAGCTTTCTTT. Its protein product is CASSFGAMGTEAFF.

This clonotype came up many times. This chain joins TRBV30 and TRBJ2-4, with D unclear. The CDR3 is 12 residues long. Germline V gene sequence: CDR1 GTSNPN, CDR2 SVGIG (reference sequence). Trimming stripped 5 bases from V and 6 bases from J, with 11 bases between. CDR3 region: CAWGIGRNIQYF. In DNA form, the CDR3 reads TGTGCCTGGGGCATAGGGCGAAACATTCAGTACTTC.

In its sample, this clonotype was seen many times. The chain combines TRBV5-1 with TRBJ2-3; 8 bases are shared with TRBD1. J gave up 3 bases and V 5 bases, and 5 bases lay outside the gene matches. This CDR3 comprises 14 residues. Germline V gene data show CDR1 as SGHRS and CDR2 as YFSETQ. The CDR3 sequence is CASSSTGVTDTQYF. In DNA, the CDR3 is TGCGCCAGCAGTTCGACAGGGGTTACAGATACGCAGTATTTT. Looking up the rest from reference TRBV5-1 and TRBJ2-3 gives the full variable domain: KAGVTQTPRYLIKTRGQQVTLSCSPISGHRSVSWYQQTPGQGLQFLFEYFSETQRNKGNFPGRFSGRQFSNSRSEMNVSTLELGDSALYLCASSSTGVTDTQYFGPGTRLTVL.

This clonotype was detected many times. The chain is built from TRBV20-1 and TRBJ1-5, with a possible D match to TRBD1 (5 bases). The ends were cut back, 3 bases at V and 1 base at J, with 19 bases in the middle. The CDR3 length is 17 residues. Looked up from germline, CDR1 is DFQATT and CDR2 is SNEGSKA (reference sequence). The DNA for the CDR3 is TGCAGTGCTAGCCCCAGTGTTGGGGGTGGCAGCAATCAGCCCCAGCATTTT. It yields the protein CSASPSVGGGSNQPQHF.

This clonotype has at least ten counts. The V and J genes are TRBV20-1 and TRBJ2-7; D possibly matches TRBD1 or TRBD2 (5 bases each). Germline lookup yields CDR1 DFQATT and CDR2 SNEGSKA (reference sequence). V was cut by 2 bases and J by 5 bases, with 13 bases left in between. This CDR3 is built from 13 residues. CDR3 in amino acids: CSARPYGADEQYF. The CDR3 DNA follows: TGCAGTGCTAGACCCTACGGGGCCGACGAGCAGTACTTC.